The subject of this entry is one TCR beta chain. Produced via immunoSEQ multiplex PCR; TCRdb's table is partial and in-frame only. This sample yields over 150,000 clones, of which approximately 79% are seen a single time; around 7.8% belongs to the top ten. This sample is part of a study of blood T cell repertoires in COVID-19. Sequencing input: PBMCs or T cells enriched from blood (not recorded which). This clonotype originated in a man in his fifties who had recovered from COVID-19.

The CDR3 sequence is CASSRQNSYEQYF. In DNA form, the CDR3 reads TGTGCCAGCTCGCGACAGAACTCCTACGAGCAGTACTTC. V usage is TRBV12-3 or TRBV12-4 and J usage is TRBJ2-7, with TRBD1 as a possible D gene (5 bases). The CDR3 has 13 residues. Trimming took 8 bases from V and 0 from J, leaving 11 bases between them.